The present T cell receptor beta chain was sequenced within a study of shared clonotypes between healthy human individuals. Trimming removed 7 bases from V and 2 bases from J; junction bases left unmatched: 10. The CDR3 runs 15 residues. From germline, CDR1 is SQVTM and CDR2 ANQGSEA. Findings and caveats of the study: Non-shared clonotypes were found to have lower generation probabilities than the clonotypes that were shared by all four of the sorted-subset donors.

Remarks on this clone: Its antigen is currently unknown.

TCRdb keeps only in-frame clones here, not all; method: immunoSEQ multiplex PCR. Here the sample spans 2 million to 2.5 million clones, more than 80% being singletons. Every donor was a Caucasian adult from Nashville, Tennessee. V gene TRBV29-1 combines with J gene TRBJ2-3; TRBD1 agrees at 9 bases. The TCR was taken from a man between 18 and 35 years old in good health. Some clones in this sample may be carry-over from other donors' samples. Sequenced sample: naive CD4+ T cells from PBMCs. Indicated subset: CD45RA+ positively selected. CDR3 in amino acids: CSGQWDRDTTDTQYF. The CDR3 nucleotides read TGCAGCGGCCAATGGGACAGGGATACCACAGATACGCAGTATTTT.